What follows describes a single T cell receptor beta chain. Its antigen is undetermined. The source of the sample is a study of cytomegalovirus exposure and HLA in healthy donors. Study observations and caveats: A link between a missense DCLRE1C variant and TCR beta V- and J-gene trimming emerged from a later analysis. The study dropped some indistinguishable V segments, TRBV6-2 and TRBV6-3 among them.

Germline lookup yields CDR1 GTSNPN and CDR2 SVGIG (reference sequence). The CDR3 is 15 amino acids. With 2 bases clipped from V and 4 bases from J, the junction kept 6 bases outside the gene matches. Healthy donors of bone marrow made up the group. The PCR was carried out with 60 Vbeta primers and 13 Jbeta primers. TCRdb's copy holds only in-frame clones and misses some; the assay was immunoSEQ multiplex PCR. The table lists some 150,000 clones, 78% of them singletons, with around 2.9% in the top ten. The clonotype originates from a man aged 35-49 years in good health and CMV-seropositive. Specimen: PBMCs. This chain links TRBV30 with TRBJ2-3, with 10 bases lining up with TRBD2. Here the CDR3 DNA reads TGTGCCTGGAGTCTTGCTAGCGGGAGTGCAGATACGCAGTATTTT. Protein: CAWSLASGSADTQYF.